A single sample gave rise to the 9 T cell receptor beta chains below, sequenced in a study of T cells expressing NK-cell markers. After re-calling the 5' RACE reads, TCRdb lists one entry per CDR3 protein, DNA absent. This repertoire includes 400,000 or so distinct CDR3 sequences. Sequenced input: blood T cells: a sorted CD56 or NKG2C T cell subset, CD4+ or CD8+ T cells, or bulk PBMC T cells (not recorded which). The receptors shown here come from a woman between 45 and 60 years old in good health.

The chain is built from TRBV29-1 and TRBJ2-7; the D call from TCRdb, TRBD1, cannot be confirmed without DNA. CDR1 is SQVTM and CDR2 is ANQGSEA in the germline V gene. CDR3 length: 11 residues. This CDR3 reads CSVRQGNEQYF.

The CDR3 is CASSLNWGLGNIQYF. The chain combines TRBV5-1 with TRBJ2-4; absent DNA, TCRdb's TRBD1 call cannot be checked. The germline V gene encodes CDR1 SGHRS and CDR2 YFSETQ. CDR3 size: 15 residues.

V is TRBV6-5 and J is TRBJ1-4. Germline assignment: CDR1 MNHEY and CDR2 SVGAGI. CDR3 length equals 13 residues. CDR3 sequence reads: CASSSTGGEKLFF.

The gene calls are TRBV11-2 and TRBJ2-2; TCRdb proposes TRBD2, but this gene call is untestable without DNA. The CDR3 is 15 residues long. Germline CDR1 SGHAT, CDR2 FQNNGV. The chain's CDR3 is CASSSTSGRSGELFF. Variable domain in full (rest from reference TRBV11-2 and TRBJ2-2): EAGVAQSPRYKIIEKRQSVAFWCNPISGHATLYWYQQILGQGPKLLIQFQNNGVVDDSQLPKDRFSAERLKGVDSTLKIQPAKLEDSAVYLCASSSTSGRSGELFFGEGSRLTVL.

The chain employs TRBV12-3 or TRBV12-4 and TRBJ2-2; TCRdb selects TRBD1, and the lack of DNA leaves this call unchecked. The CDR3 spans 17 residues. This CDR3 is CASRRPGTGRSTGELFF.

This chain links TRBV29-1 with TRBJ2-5. Germline V gene data show CDR1 as SQVTM and CDR2 as ANQGSEA. The CDR3 is 14 amino acids. CDR3 in amino acids: CSVEGGGSQETQYF.

The chain carries TRBV5-1 and TRBJ2-1; TCRdb's D call of TRBD2 is untestable without DNA. Germline V gene lookup returns CDR1 SGHRS and CDR2 YFSETQ. The CDR3 runs 16 residues. CDR3 region: CASSLFLAGEDNEQFF.

V usage is TRBV29-1 and J usage is TRBJ1-1. CDR1 and CDR2 from the germline V gene are SQVTM and ANQGSEA. CDR3 length: 13 amino acids. Here the CDR3 reads CSVGQTMNTEAFF.

V usage is TRBV29-1 and J usage is TRBJ1-1; TCRdb picks TRBD1, but there is no DNA to check that call. The CDR3 consists of 11 residues. Germline V gene data show CDR1 as SQVTM and CDR2 as ANQGSEA. CDR3 in amino acids: CSAKRDAEAFF.